The 13 T cell receptor beta chains below come from one sample, sequenced in a study of blood T cell repertoires in COVID-19. Clones were read by immunoSEQ multiplex PCR, and TCRdb kept only the in-frame ones, dropping some. The sample includes 150,000 to 200,000 clones, more than 75% of them seen just once. The sample taken for sequencing was peripheral blood. Receptors were obtained from a woman in her 40s with COVID-19, enrolled during active disease.

The genes are TRBV11-2 and TRBJ2-1; TRBD2 matches at 8 bases. CDR1 SGHAT and CDR2 FQNNGV come from the germline V gene. With 5 bases clipped from V and 3 bases from J, the junction kept 3 bases outside the gene matches. This CDR3 comprises 14 residues. CDR3 in DNA: TGTGCCAGCAGCGGGGCGGGAGGCTACAATGAGCAGTTCTTC. This sequence encodes CASSGAGGYNEQFF.

V and J are TRBV7-9 and TRBJ1-5; D is uncertain. The ends were cut back, 1 base at V and 5 bases at J, with 3 bases in the middle. Germline V gene data show CDR1 as SEHNR and CDR2 as FQNEAQ (reference sequence). The CDR3 extends over 12 amino acids. CDR3 nucleotides: TGTGCCAGCAGCTTAGTCGATCAGCCCCAGCATTTT. This codes for CASSLVDQPQHF.

This clone was counted between two and nine times. This chain links TRBV19 with TRBJ1-1; D is uncertain. The germline V and J ends were trimmed by 6 bases and 7 bases, with 9 bases remaining between them. The CDR3 has 11 amino acids. CDR1 and CDR2 (germline): LNHDA, SQIVND (reference sequence). The CDR3 DNA follows: TGTGCCAGTAGCCGTAGCTATGAAGCTTTCTTT. Translated: CASSRSYEAFF.

The CDR3 DNA reads TGTGCCTGGAGTGTACAGGCCGATCAGCCCCAGCATTTT. Translated: CAWSVQADQPQHF. The chain combines TRBV30 with TRBJ1-5; D perhaps matches TRBD1 (5 bases). The germline V gene encodes CDR1 GTSNPN and CDR2 SVGIG (reference sequence). The CDR3 is 13 residues long. V lost 0 bases to trimming and J lost 5 bases, with 8 bases between them.

This chain connects TRBV10-3 to TRBJ1-1; TRBD1 matches 7 bases. Unmatched junction bases numbered 10, after V lost 0 bases and J lost 3 bases. Germline CDR1 reads ENHRY; CDR2 reads SYGVKD. The CDR3 spans 17 residues. The CDR3 is CAISESTRTGWDTEAFF. CDR3 nucleotides: TGTGCCATCAGTGAGTCTACCAGGACAGGATGGGACACTGAAGCTTTCTTT.

J is TRBJ1-5 and V is TRBV18, with 7 bases that match TRBD1. V was pared by 8 bases and J by 7 bases, with 8 bases of the junction left unmatched. The CDR3 has 13 residues. Germline CDR1 and CDR2: KGHSH and LQKENI. The CDR3 bases are TGTGCCAGCGCGACAGGGCTGGAACAGCCCCAGCATTTT. Its protein product is CASATGLEQPQHF.

The rearrangement links TRBV5-1 to TRBJ1-1; perhaps TRBD1 as D (6 bases). V gave up 1 base and J gave up 1 base, with 11 bases separating them. The germline V gene encodes CDR1 SGHRS and CDR2 YFSETQ. This CDR3 is 15 amino acids long. The CDR3 loop is CASSLSPGQNTEAFF. DNA for the CDR3: TGCGCCAGCAGCTTGTCCCCGGGACAGAACACTGAAGCTTTCTTT.

This clone was detected only a few times. This rearrangement joins TRBV7-9 to TRBJ1-1; D unclear. With 5 bases removed from V and 6 bases from J, the gap between germline ends came to 19 bases. From germline, CDR1 is SEHNR and CDR2 FQNEAQ (reference sequence). The CDR3 is 15 amino acids. CDR3 bases: TGTGCCAGCAGCCCCCGGGGAGCTCGAATAGCTGAAGCTTTCTTT. This gives the protein CASSPRGARIAEAFF.

The CDR3, as DNA: TGCGCCAGCAGCTTGGCCGGACAGGGGACAAAAAACATTCAGTACTTC. Residues: CASSLAGQGTKNIQYF. V is TRBV5-1 and J is TRBJ2-4, with 9 bases that match TRBD1. Germline CDR1 SGHRS, CDR2 YFSETQ. Germline trimming cut 0 bases from V and 4 bases from J; bases unmatched to any gene: 5. This CDR3 has 16 residues.

The chain recombines TRBV12-5 with TRBJ1-1; D uncertain. CDR3 size: 12 residues. V was shortened by 5 bases and J by 6 bases, with 10 bases between the two germline ends. CDR1 LGHNT and CDR2 FRNRAP come from the germline V gene. DNA for the CDR3: TGTGCTAGTGGTCGACTGCCCCCTGAAGCTTTCTTT. Translating gives CASGRLPPEAFF.

The chain combines TRBV4-1 with TRBJ2-5; 8 bases agree with TRBD1. The junction had 7 bases not matched to a gene; V was cut back by 1 base and J by 12 bases. CDR1 is MGHRA, CDR2 YSYEKL, per germline. The CDR3 loop spans 13 amino acids. The CDR3 DNA reads TGCGCCAGCAGCCAAGTTGGCGACAGGGGAAAGTACTTC. It encodes CASSQVGDRGKYF.

The V gene is TRBV2, the J gene TRBJ2-5, with D possibly being TRBD2 (5 bases). Germline CDR1 SNHLY, CDR2 FYNNEI. The CDR3 totals 15 residues. Trimming pared 4 bases from V and 0 bases from J, leaving 12 bases between. CDR3 loop: CASSGGSVYQETQYF. The CDR3 region has the DNA TGTGCCAGCAGTGGAGGTAGCGTGTACCAAGAGACCCAGTACTTC.

V usage is TRBV18 and J usage is TRBJ2-6; D is perhaps TRBD2 (5 bases). Deletions cut 6 bases from V and 0 bases from J, with 9 bases between. Germline V gene data show CDR1 as KGHSH and CDR2 as LQKENI. This CDR3 has 15 amino acids. CDR3 bases: TGTGCCAGCTCCGACTATGGCTCTGGGGCCAACGTCCTGACTTTC. Protein: CASSDYGSGANVLTF.